These 19 T cell receptor beta chains came from one sample sequenced in a study of cytomegalovirus exposure and HLA in healthy donors. PCR amplification relied on 60 Vbeta primers (plus 13 Jbeta primers). TCRdb's table, derived via immunoSEQ multiplex PCR, lists solely in-frame clones and lacks some. The sample lists some 120,000 clones, over 70% occurring once. Sequencing was done on a sample of PBMCs. These receptors originate from a man under 40 in good health and CMV-seronegative.

The chain couples TRBV29-1 to TRBJ2-5, with 7 bases matching TRBD2. The J call could be wrong; TRBJ2-7 is a better fit for the DNA end. Looked up from germline, CDR1 is SQVTM and CDR2 is ANQGSEA. The CDR3 has 13 amino acids. CDR3 nucleotides: TGCAGCGTTGAGACTAGCCAGACTTCCGAGCAGTACTTC. Residues: CSVETSQTSEQYF.

The chain uses TRBV7-6 and TRBJ2-1; D might be TRBD2 (6 bases). CDR3 size: 14 residues. Germline V lookup: CDR1 SGHVS, CDR2 FNYEAQ. Trimming cost V 5 bases and J 8 bases, with 16 bases left between them. CDR3 sequence: CASSMSPGGYEQFF. The CDR3 DNA reads as TGTGCCAGCAGCATGTCACCCGGAGGGTATGAGCAGTTCTTC. Full variable domain (remainder filled in from reference TRBV7-6 and TRBJ2-1): GAGVSQSPRYKVTKRGQDVALRCDPISGHVSLYWYRQALGQGPEFLTYFNYEAQQDKSGLPNDRFSAERPEGSISTLTIQRTEQRDSAMYRCASSMSPGGYEQFFGPGTRLTVL.

V usage is TRBV4-3 and J usage is TRBJ2-1; 7 bases map to TRBD2. The CDR3 runs 16 residues. Germline CDR1 and CDR2: LGHNA and YSLEER. V dropped 0 bases and J dropped 0; count of bases not matched to a gene: 2. In nucleotides, the CDR3 is TGCGCCAGCAGCCAAGACCTAGCGGACTCCTACAATGAGCAGTTCTTC. Translated, it gives CASSQDLADSYNEQFF.

The chain couples TRBV7-2 to TRBJ1-5; no clear D gene. V was clipped by 2 bases and J by 0 bases, with 17 bases between them. This CDR3 contains 18 residues. Germline V gives CDR1 SGHTA, CDR2 FQGNSA. The CDR3 sequence: CASSLTPPGGSSNQPQHF. As DNA, the CDR3 is TGTGCCAGCAGCTTAACTCCCCCAGGCGGGTCTAGCAATCAGCCCCAGCATTTT.

The V and J genes are TRBV7-2 and TRBJ2-7; 12 bases match TRBD2. Germline CDR1 reads SGHTA; CDR2 reads FQGNSA. CDR3 length: 19 residues. V trimming: 4 bases; J trimming: 0 bases; junction bases outside the gene matches: 13. The CDR3 loop reads CASSYGLAGQNTISYEQYF. The CDR3, as DNA: TGTGCCAGCAGCTACGGACTAGCGGGACAGAATACAATCTCCTACGAGCAGTACTTC.

Here the CDR3 DNA reads TGTGCCACCAGCAGAGCTAGGGACAGATACAATGAGCAGTTCTTC. Protein sequence: CATSRARDRYNEQFF. V and J are TRBV15 and TRBJ2-1; 7 bases align to TRBD1. Germline CDR1 reads LNHNV; CDR2 reads YYDKDF (reference sequence). With V trimmed by 1 base and J by 4 bases, 4 bases remained unmatched. This CDR3 is 15 amino acids long.

The rearrangement links TRBV19 to TRBJ2-5, with 11 bases identical to TRBD2. Trimming took 6 bases from V and 7 from J; bases not matched to a gene: 13. This CDR3 has 16 residues. Germline V CDR1 and CDR2: LNHDA, SQIVND (reference sequence). CDR3 in amino acids: CASSGMTSGAFGTQYF. CDR3 nucleotides: TGTGCCAGTAGCGGTATGACTAGCGGGGCATTTGGGACCCAGTACTTC.

This clone showed up just once. The V call is TRBV19, the J call TRBJ1-1; D remains ambiguous. V was cut by 8 bases and J by 0 bases, with 19 bases left in between. This CDR3 spans 16 amino acids. CDR1 is LNHDA, CDR2 SQIVND, per germline (reference sequence). The CDR3 DNA follows: TGTGCCAGTTTCCCGTACGGAGAAGGTATGAACACTGAAGCTTTCTTT. It codes for CASFPYGEGMNTEAFF. Looking up the rest from reference TRBV19 and TRBJ1-1 gives the full variable domain: DGGITQSPKYLFRKEGQNVTLSCEQNLNHDAMYWYRQDPGQGLRLIYYSQIVNDFQKGDIAEGYSVSREKKESFPLTVTSAQKNPTAFYLCASFPYGEGMNTEAFFGQGTRLTVV.

This clone was seen only once. The CDR3 sequence is CASSVGGGTEAFF. CDR3 DNA sequence: TGTGCCAGCAGTGTCGGGGGGGGCACTGAAGCTTTCTTT. This sequence joins TRBV25-1 and TRBJ1-1, with D maybe TRBD1 (5 bases). This CDR3 contains 13 residues. Germline V gene lookup returns CDR1 MGHDK and CDR2 SYGVNS. V gave up 4 bases and J gave up 4 bases, with 10 bases separating them.

In this sample, this clone turned up once. The V call is TRBV4-2, the J call TRBJ1-2, with 10 bases that match TRBD1. The V segment lost 4 bases and the J segment 6 bases; nucleotides outside the gene matches: 8. This CDR3 is 15 amino acids long. Per germline, CDR1 LGHNA and CDR2 YNFKEQ. The CDR3 region has the DNA TGTGCCAGCAGCCGCCGACCGGGACAGGGGAATGGCTACACCTTC. Translated: CASSRRPGQGNGYTF.

The V gene is TRBV27, the J gene TRBJ2-1; 7 nucleotides align to TRBD2. Unmatched junction bases numbered 14, after V lost 6 bases and J lost 6 bases. CDR1 and CDR2 from the germline V gene are MNHEY and SMNVEV (reference sequence). The CDR3 contains 16 residues. Here the CDR3 reads CASRPGSGIYSNEQFF. For the CDR3, the DNA is TGTGCCAGCAGACCTGGGAGCGGGATTTATTCCAATGAGCAGTTCTTC.

This chain uses TRBV7-2 with TRBJ2-5; TRBD2 matches 10 bases. Germline V gene sequence: CDR1 SGHTA, CDR2 FQGNSA. The CDR3 spans 14 residues. The V and J ends lost 6 bases and 3 bases, in that order; junction bases with no gene match: 4. CDR3 bases: TGTGCCAGCAGTGGTGGACTAGCGGAAGAGACCCAGTACTTC. Its translation: CASSGGLAEETQYF.

This chain joins TRBV2 and TRBJ2-7; D possibly corresponds to TRBD2 (5 bases). The CDR3 is made up of 15 amino acids. V lost 6 bases to trimming and J lost 3 bases, with 18 bases between them. Per the germline V gene, CDR1 is SNHLY and CDR2 is FYNNEI. This CDR3 reads CASSEGPPSYYEQYF. The CDR3 DNA is TGTGCCAGCAGCGAGGGTCCGCCTAGCTACTACGAGCAGTACTTC.

The V and J genes are TRBV5-4 and TRBJ1-1, with D maybe TRBD1 (6 bases). The CDR3 runs to 15 residues. Germline CDR1 reads SGHNT; CDR2 reads YYREEE (reference sequence). Trimming left V 1 base short and J 6 bases short, with 16 bases between. The CDR3 here is CASSLFAAQGAEAFF. Written as DNA, the CDR3 is TGTGCCAGCAGCTTGTTCGCGGCACAGGGCGCTGAAGCTTTCTTT.

The gene calls are TRBV28 and TRBJ1-2, with D maybe TRBD1 (5 bases). This CDR3 has 13 residues. Trimming removed 6 bases at V and 3 bases at J, with 11 bases between. Germline CDR1 MDHEN, CDR2 SYDVKM. Here the CDR3 reads CASRLTEHYGYTF. The CDR3 region has the DNA TGTGCCAGCAGGTTGACAGAACACTATGGCTACACCTTC.

V usage is TRBV6-6 and J usage is TRBJ2-7, with D possibly matching TRBD1 (6 bases). CDR1 and CDR2 from the germline V gene are MNHNY and SVGAGI (reference sequence). Trimming removed 8 bases from V and 2 bases from J, with 13 bases in between. The CDR3 contains 13 residues. The CDR3 reads CASGRQDPYEQYF. The CDR3 DNA reads as TGTGCCAGCGGGCGACAGGACCCCTACGAGCAGTACTTC.

This clone came up once. V is TRBV7-2 and J is TRBJ2-2; 8 bases are a match to TRBD2. V lost 2 bases, J lost 5 bases, and 1 base stayed unmatched. The CDR3 consists of 14 residues. CDR1 SGHTA and CDR2 FQGNSA come from the germline V gene. Written as DNA, the CDR3 is TGTGCCAGCAGCTTAACTAGCGGAACCGGGGAGCTGTTTTTT. It encodes CASSLTSGTGELFF. The entire variable domain, with the rest obtained from reference TRBV7-2 and TRBJ2-2, is as follows: GAGVSQSPSNKVTEKGKDVELRCDPISGHTALYWYRQSLGQGLEFLIYFQGNSAPDKSGLPSDRFSAERTGGSVSTLTIQRTQQEDSAVYLCASSLTSGTGELFFGEGSRLTVL.

The chain uses TRBV19 and TRBJ2-7; D uncertain. The V gene's germline CDR1 is LNHDA and CDR2 SQIVND (reference sequence). The CDR3 is 18 amino acids. Trimming shortened V by 4 bases and J by 3 bases, and 25 bases separated the two germline ends. The CDR3 coding sequence is TGTGCCAGTAGTACCCCCCGAGGTCCCAACAAAAGGTACTACGAGCAGTACTTC. This gives the protein CASSTPRGPNKRYYEQYF.

A remark on this clone: Other nucleotide sequences in the sample specify the same CDR3. The rearrangement joins TRBV7-6 to TRBJ2-5, with 10 positions matching TRBD2. V lost 5 bases to trimming and J lost 4 bases; unmatched junction nucleotides: 4. CDR3 length: 14 amino acids. From germline, CDR1 is SGHVS and CDR2 FNYEAQ. CDR3 protein: CASSPRTSGETQYF. CDR3 bases: TGTGCCAGCAGCCCCCGGACTAGCGGAGAGACCCAGTACTTC. The full variable domain, its missing parts supplied by reference TRBV7-6 and TRBJ2-5, is GAGVSQSPRYKVTKRGQDVALRCDPISGHVSLYWYRQALGQGPEFLTYFNYEAQQDKSGLPNDRFSAERPEGSISTLTIQRTEQRDSAMYRCASSPRTSGETQYFGPGTRLLVL.